Sequencing of this T cell receptor beta chain was carried out in a study of cytomegalovirus exposure and HLA in healthy donors. The length of the CDR3 is 16 residues. Trimming took off 4 bases at V and 4 bases at J, with 20 bases between the two ends. CDR1 and CDR2 from the germline V gene are LNHDA and SQIVND (reference sequence). Vbeta (60) and Jbeta (13) primers were used in the PCR. As processed by the authors: Approximately 11 million shared chains were among about 80 million unique TCR beta chains counted in a later analysis. Repertoires were generated with immunoSEQ multiplex PCR, while TCRdb's copy carries only in-frame clones and drops some. V and J calls and clone size follow that table, whereas D and trimming were derived from the DNA. The data contain roughly 31,000 clones, about three fifths of them singletons. Study results and caveats: Within an earlier analysis, most TCR beta V segments proved productive either about 87% or about 30% of the time.

This clone has a single count. What it binds is unknown. V gene TRBV19 combines with J gene TRBJ2-7, with TRBD1 as a possible D gene (6 bases). The sequence derives from a male donor in good health and CMV-seropositive. Input material: PBMCs. CDR3 sequence reads: CASSTTFRDKVYEQYF. DNA for the CDR3: TGTGCCAGTAGTACTACTTTTAGGGACAAGGTGTACGAGCAGTACTTC.